The next 9 T cell receptor beta chains were all read from a single sample in a study of cytomegalovirus exposure and HLA in healthy donors. This PCR relied on a set of 60 Vbeta primers and 13 Jbeta primers. Produced via immunoSEQ multiplex PCR; TCRdb's table is partial and in-frame only. In the table there are about 110,000 clones, approximately 82% of which are singletons. The material sequenced was PBMCs. Receptors originate from a man aged 35-49 years in good health and CMV-seronegative.

The V and J genes are TRBV7-2 and TRBJ1-6, with TRBD1 identical over 8 bases. Germline loops: CDR1 SGHTA, CDR2 FQGNSA. The CDR3 sequence is 15 residues long. V lost 1 base to trimming and J lost 7 bases; unmatched junction nucleotides: 3. The CDR3 DNA sequence: TGTGCCAGCAGCTTAGGGGACAGGACCAATTCACCCCTCCACTTT. Translation gives CASSLGDRTNSPLHF.

The rearrangement links TRBV7-9 to TRBJ2-3, with D possibly being TRBD1 (5 bases). CDR1 SEHNR and CDR2 FQNEAQ come from the germline V gene (reference sequence). This CDR3 region has 12 residues. V was pared by 6 bases and J by 3 bases, with 7 bases between. This CDR3 is CASSSGTDTQYF. CDR3 coding DNA: TGTGCCAGCAGTTCAGGGACAGATACGCAGTATTTT.

The sample holds a few counts of this clone. The V call is TRBV7-2, the J call TRBJ2-2; TRBD1 matches 11 bases. V lost 2 bases to trimming and J lost 6 bases; unmatched junction nucleotides: 11. Looked up from germline, CDR1 is SGHTA and CDR2 is FQGNSA. This CDR3 has 18 residues. The CDR3: CASSLFAGTGGLAGELFF. The DNA for the CDR3 is TGTGCCAGCAGCTTATTTGCCGGGACAGGGGGGTTGGCCGGGGAGCTGTTTTTT. The entire variable domain, with the rest obtained from reference TRBV7-2 and TRBJ2-2, is as follows: GAGVSQSPSNKVTEKGKDVELRCDPISGHTALYWYRQSLGQGLEFLIYFQGNSAPDKSGLPSDRFSAERTGGSVSTLTIQRTQQEDSAVYLCASSLFAGTGGLAGELFFGEGSRLTVL.

The rearrangement joins TRBV18 to TRBJ2-2; TRBD1 is a possible D gene (6 bases). Germline V gene data show CDR1 as KGHSH and CDR2 as LQKENI. V was pared by 3 bases and J by 4 bases, with 15 bases between. This CDR3 is 16 amino acids long. DNA for the CDR3: TGTGCCAGCTCACCGCTGGGGGCTTCGGGCACCGGGGAGCTGTTTTTT. Translation: CASSPLGASGTGELFF.

This chain links TRBV9 with TRBJ2-3, with a possible D match to TRBD1 (6 bases). This CDR3 region has 15 residues. V lost 3 bases and J 2 bases, leaving 13 bases between the germline ends. Germline loops: CDR1 SGDLS, CDR2 YYNGEE. The CDR3 sequence: CASSAKGGITDTQYF. CDR3 in DNA: TGTGCCAGCAGCGCGAAAGGGGGTATCACAGATACGCAGTATTTT.

This clone was recorded once. The V and J genes are TRBV15 and TRBJ1-4; TRBD1 aligns across 8 bases. V lost 5 bases and J lost 4; bases outside the gene matches: 6. The CDR3 is made up of 15 amino acids. In germline, CDR1 is LNHNV, CDR2 YYDKDF (reference sequence). CDR3 residues: CATSGGTGGNEKLFF. As DNA, the CDR3 is TGTGCCACCAGCGGAGGGACAGGCGGTAATGAAAAACTGTTTTTT.

This clone was picked up one time. This chain connects TRBV27 to TRBJ2-1; 10 bases are a match to TRBD2. CDR3 length: 16 residues. With V trimmed by 5 bases and J by 5 bases, 9 bases remained unmatched. Germline assignment: CDR1 MNHEY and CDR2 SMNVEV (reference sequence). The CDR3 sequence is CASSPRVAGGHNEQFF. CDR3 in DNA: TGTGCCAGCAGTCCCCGGGTAGCGGGGGGTCACAATGAGCAGTTCTTC.

The chain recombines TRBV18 with TRBJ1-1; TRBD1 is a possible D gene (6 bases). CDR3 size: 16 residues. The V end lost 2 bases, the J end lost 1 base, and 14 bases lay between the germline ends. Per the germline V gene, CDR1 is KGHSH and CDR2 is LQKENI. The CDR3 region has the DNA TGTGCCAGCTCACCAGGGGGGGGGCGCACGAACACTGAAGCTTTCTTT. Its protein product is CASSPGGGRTNTEAFF.

This clone was recorded a few times. The chain is built from TRBV6-5 and TRBJ1-1; TRBD1 might be the D (6 bases). Trimming cost V 6 bases and J 0 bases, with 11 bases left between them. Germline CDR1 and CDR2: MNHEY and SVGAGI. The CDR3 runs to 14 residues. CDR3 nucleotides: TGTGCCAGCAGAACGGACAGCATGAACACTGAAGCTTTCTTT. It encodes CASRTDSMNTEAFF.